Below are 10 T cell receptor beta chains sequenced from a single sample in a study of blood T cell repertoires in COVID-19. Sequencing was performed with immunoSEQ multiplex PCR; in TCRdb, only in-frame clones are kept and a portion is missing. The sample gives 30,000 to 40,000 clones, roughly 87% of which show up once; 17% is in the top ten. The sequenced material came from peripheral blood. These receptors were obtained from a woman aged 55-70 years with active COVID-19.

The chain has TRBV2 and TRBJ1-1, with 10 positions matching TRBD1. The CDR3 length is 12 residues. CDR1 and CDR2 from the germline V gene are SNHLY and FYNNEI. J was trimmed by 6 bases and V by 7 bases; bases with no gene match: 2. The CDR3 sequence: CASIGTGAEAFF. The CDR3 DNA follows: TGTGCCAGCATCGGGACAGGGGCTGAAGCTTTCTTT.

This rearrangement joins TRBV11-1 to TRBJ2-1, with 8 nucleotides matching TRBD2. V dropped 6 bases and J dropped 0; count of bases not matched to a gene: 4. CDR3 size: 15 residues. The germline V gene encodes CDR1 SGHAT and CDR2 FQDESV (reference sequence). For the CDR3, the DNA is TGTGCCAGCAGTTTTAGCGGGAACTCCTACAATGAGCAGTTCTTC. Translated: CASSFSGNSYNEQFF.

The chain uses TRBV6-5 and TRBJ2-7; 7 nucleotides line up with TRBD2. The CDR3 sequence is 15 residues long. With 8 bases clipped from V and 1 base from J, the junction kept 11 bases outside the gene matches. Germline V CDR1 and CDR2: MNHEY, SVGAGI. As DNA, the CDR3 is TGTGCCAGCGGGTTAGGACTAGGGCCTTCCTACGAGCAGTACTTC. It codes for CASGLGLGPSYEQYF.

This clone was observed once. V gene TRBV9 combines with J gene TRBJ2-7, with no clear D. The ends were cut back, 1 base at V and 4 bases at J, with 15 bases in the middle. The germline gives CDR1 SGDLS, CDR2 YYNGEE. This CDR3 comprises 15 residues. The CDR3, as DNA: TGTGCCAGCAGCGTATCCCCACAGCACATGTACGAGCAGTACTTC. Its protein is CASSVSPQHMYEQYF.

This clone was detected only a few times. The chain couples TRBV19 to TRBJ1-1; D possibly corresponds to TRBD1 (5 bases). Trimming removed 4 bases at V and 3 bases at J, with 15 bases between. CDR1 and CDR2 from the germline V gene are LNHDA and SQIVND (reference sequence). This CDR3 has 15 amino acids. The CDR3 is CASSRVQGRYTEAFF. For the CDR3, the DNA is TGTGCCAGTAGTAGAGTCCAGGGAAGGTACACTGAAGCTTTCTTT.

The chain has TRBV3-1 (or the pseudogene TRBV3-2) and TRBJ2-1; TRBD2 matches at 8 bases. Germline V gene data show CDR1 as LGHDT and CDR2 as YNNKEL (reference sequence). This CDR3 is 13 amino acids long. Losses at the gene ends were 4 bases for V and 10 bases for J; bases not matched to a gene: 6. The CDR3 reads CASSRRIAGEQFF. The DNA for the CDR3 is TGTGCCAGCAGCCGCCGAATAGCGGGGGAGCAGTTCTTC.

V is TRBV2 and J is TRBJ2-7, with 12 bases that match TRBD2. The germline CDR1 and CDR2 sequences are SNHLY and FYNNEI. Trimming cost V 7 bases and J 5 bases; bases outside gene matches: 9. This CDR3 has 15 amino acids. CDR3 region: CASMASGRARNEQYF. For the CDR3, the DNA is TGTGCCAGCATGGCTAGCGGGAGGGCCCGAAACGAGCAGTACTTC.

The rearrangement links TRBV6-2 or TRBV6-3 to TRBJ2-2, with D tentatively TRBD2 (5 bases). This CDR3 spans 15 amino acids. The V and J ends lost 6 bases and 5 bases respectively, with 16 bases between them. The V gene's germline CDR1 is MNHEY and CDR2 SVGEGT. The CDR3 coding sequence is TGTGCCAGCAGCTCGGACTGGCGTCGGACCGGGGAGCTGTTTTTT. Protein sequence: CASSSDWRRTGELFF.

V gene TRBV7-6 combines with J gene TRBJ1-5; D is unclear. V was shortened by 1 base and J by 4 bases, with 11 bases between the two germline ends. This CDR3 has 15 residues. Per the germline V gene, CDR1 is SGHVS and CDR2 is FNYEAQ. The CDR3 sequence: CASSLGPNTNQPQHF. DNA of the CDR3: TGTGCCAGCAGCTTAGGGCCGAACACGAATCAGCCCCAGCATTTT.

CDR3 amino acids: CASSRQASGLGEQYF. The CDR3 DNA sequence: TGTGCCAGCAGCCGCCAGGCTAGCGGGTTGGGGGAGCAGTACTTC. V is TRBV7-3 and J is TRBJ2-7; 8 bases are a match to TRBD2. The CDR3 loop spans 15 amino acids. Germline V gene sequence: CDR1 SGHTA, CDR2 FQGTGA. Trimming at V came to 5 bases and at J to 7 bases, leaving 13 bases not matched to a gene. Based on the CDR3 plus reference TRBV7-3 and TRBJ2-7, the full variable domain is GAGVSQTPSNKVTEKGKYVELRCDPISGHTALYWYRQSLGQGPEFLIYFQGTGAADDSGLPNDRFFAVRPEGSVSTLKIQRTERGDSAVYLCASSRQASGLGEQYFGPGTRLTVT.